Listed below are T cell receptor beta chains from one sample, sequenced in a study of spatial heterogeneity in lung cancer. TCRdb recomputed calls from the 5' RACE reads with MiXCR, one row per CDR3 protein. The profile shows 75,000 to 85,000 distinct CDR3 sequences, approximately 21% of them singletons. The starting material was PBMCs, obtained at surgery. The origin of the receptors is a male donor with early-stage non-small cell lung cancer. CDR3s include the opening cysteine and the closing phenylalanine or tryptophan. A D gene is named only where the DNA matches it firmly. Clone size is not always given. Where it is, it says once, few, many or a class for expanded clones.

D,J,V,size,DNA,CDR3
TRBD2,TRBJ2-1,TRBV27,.,TGTGCCAGCAGTTTAGGGCTAGCGGGAACACCATCCTACAATGAGCAGTTCTTC,CASSLGLAGTPSYNEQFF
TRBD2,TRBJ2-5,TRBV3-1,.,TGTGCCAGCAGCCATGGTAGCGGGGGCAAAGAGACCCAGTACTTC,CASSHGSGGKETQYF
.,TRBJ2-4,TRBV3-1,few,TGTGCCAGCAGCTCTACTGTAGCCAAAAACATTCAGTACTTC,CASSSTVAKNIQYF
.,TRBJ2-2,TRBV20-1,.,TGCAGTGCTAGAGATCGAGGGGGGGAGCTGTTTTTT,CSARDRGGELFF
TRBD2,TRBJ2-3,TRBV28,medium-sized,TGTGCCAGCAGTTTCGGGCTAGCGGGAGAGGCTAGCACAGATACGCAGTATTTT,CASSFGLAGEASTDTQYF
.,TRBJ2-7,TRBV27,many,TGTGCCAGCAGCTTGAAGAAGGGCTACGAGCAGTACTTC,CASSLKKGYEQYF
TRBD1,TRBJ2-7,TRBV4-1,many,TGCGCCAGCAGCGGGACAGGGGGCTCCTACGAGCAGTACTTC,CASSGTGGSYEQYF
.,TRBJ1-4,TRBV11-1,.,TGTGCCAGCAGCTTAGGCCGACAAAGTTCAACTAATGAAAAACTGTTTTTT,CASSLGRQSSTNEKLFF
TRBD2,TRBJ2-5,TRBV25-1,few,TGTGCCAGCAGTGAATGGGGGACTAGCGGGAGGGCCAGGGAGACCCAGTACTTC,CASSEWGTSGRARETQYF
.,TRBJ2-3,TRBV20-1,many,TGCAGTGGCATGCCAGGCACAGATACGCAGTATTTT,CSGMPGTDTQYF
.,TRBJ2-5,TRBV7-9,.,TGTGCCAGCAGCTTGGACCTTAACCAAGAGACCCAGTACTTC,CASSLDLNQETQYF
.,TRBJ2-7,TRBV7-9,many,TGTGCCAGCAGCTCCTCAGGGGGGAGATACGAGCAGTACTTC,CASSSSGGRYEQYF
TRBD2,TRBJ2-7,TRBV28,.,TGTGCCAGCAGCTCCCGGACTAGCGGGAAGTACGAGCAGTACTTC,CASSSRTSGKYEQYF
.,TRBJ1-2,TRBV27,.,TGTGCCAGCAGTTCCCTGACAGATAACTATGGCTACACCTTC,CASSSLTDNYGYTF
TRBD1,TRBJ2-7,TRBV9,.,TGTGCCAGCAGCGCCACCGGGACAGGGTTTGAGGCCCAATCCTACGAGCAGTACTTC,CASSATGTGFEAQSYEQYF
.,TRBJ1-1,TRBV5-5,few,TGTGCCAGCAGCTTGGCCGCAGCGTCGATGTTAGAAGCTTTCTTT,CASSLAAASMLEAFF
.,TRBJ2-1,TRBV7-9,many,TGTGCCAGCAGCTACTATCTGGTTGAGCAGTTCTTC,CASSYYLVEQFF
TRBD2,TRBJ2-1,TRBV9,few,TGTGCCAGCAGCGTAACTAGCGGGAGCTCCTACAATGAGCAGTTCTTC,CASSVTSGSSYNEQFF
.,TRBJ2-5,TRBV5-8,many,TGTGCCAGCAGCCGGGGACTGCAAGAGACCCAGTACTTC,CASSRGLQETQYF
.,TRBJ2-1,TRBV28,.,TGTGCCAGCAACCCCCGTACCTACAATTGGGAAAATGAGCAGTTCTTC,CASNPRTYNWENEQFF
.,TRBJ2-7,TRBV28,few,TGTGCCAGCAGCCGCGCGGGACCCTTCTACGAGCAGTACTTC,CASSRAGPFYEQYF
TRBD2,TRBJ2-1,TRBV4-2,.,TGTGCCAGCAGCCAATCGGCGGGAGGAACCTACAATGAGCAGTTCTTC,CASSQSAGGTYNEQFF
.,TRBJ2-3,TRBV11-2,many,TGTGCCAGCAGCTTCGGGCGGTCATCGACAGATACGCAGTATTTT,CASSFGRSSTDTQYF
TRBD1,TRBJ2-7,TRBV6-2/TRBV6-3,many,TGTGCCAGCAGTTACCGGGACAGGGCCTACGAGCAGTACTTC,CASSYRDRAYEQYF
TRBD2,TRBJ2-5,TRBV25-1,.,TGTGCCAGCACCGCGACTAGCTCGGCGGAGACCCAGTACTTC,CASTATSSAETQYF
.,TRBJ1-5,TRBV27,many,TGTGCCAGCAGTCACGCCCCGGACACTAGCAATCAGCCCCAGCATTTT,CASSHAPDTSNQPQHF